This T cell receptor (beta chain) was documented in a study of T cell responses to AZD1222 COVID-19 vaccine. Study at large: Some second doses came at about 4 weeks and others at about 12 weeks; these were pooled. The study's findings and limits: Spike-specific TCR depth and breadth grew after two AZD1222 doses.

About this clone: Its antigen is undetermined.

Assay used: immunoSEQ multiplex PCR; TCRdb lists only in-frame clones, some missing. The table has around 130,000 clones, more than 85% seen once. V trimming: 6 bases; J trimming: 9 bases; junction bases outside the gene matches: 16. The CDR3 totals 17 residues. Germline V gives CDR1 MDHEN, CDR2 SYDVKM. V usage is TRBV28 and J usage is TRBJ1-6, with 8 bases identical to TRBD1. This receptor was obtained from an adult in good health. The sample in question was peripheral blood, obtained on day 0 of AZD1222 vaccination. CDR3 amino acids: CASSNHPDREHFSPLHF. The CDR3 DNA reads as TGTGCCAGCAGCAACCACCCGGACAGGGAACACTTTTCACCCCTCCACTTT.